This T cell receptor beta chain is from a study of cytomegalovirus exposure and HLA in healthy donors. Points from the study as a whole: According to the study, roughly 160 TCR beta chains were cytomegalovirus-associated. TCR beta V- and J-gene trimming, according to a later analysis, was linked to a missense DCLRE1C variant. Relative to the approximately 660-donor mean, N-insertions were reportedly fewer in an Asian-associated ancestry cluster in a later analysis. Among immune exposure information, only CMV serostatus was available.

The PCR made use of 60 Vbeta and 13 Jbeta primers. Data came from immunoSEQ multiplex PCR; TCRdb stores just in-frame clones and leaves some out. The table has tens of thousands of clones, approximately 70% seen once; the top ten hold 5.4%. To note about this clone: Its antigen is not identified.

The CDR3 is 13 amino acids. The V end was cut by 7 bases, the J end by 3 bases, with 12 bases between. Germline CDR1 and CDR2: SQVTM and ANQGSEA. The sequence was obtained from a man between 50 and 59 years old in good health and CMV-seronegative. V and J are TRBV29-1 and TRBJ1-4; D might be TRBD1 (6 bases). Input material: PBMCs. Written as DNA, the CDR3 is TGCAGCGGGGGGGGCGTAGCTAATGAAAAACTGTTTTTT. It is translated as CSGGGVANEKLFF.